One and the same sample provided the 18 T cell receptor beta chains below, sequenced in a study of blood T cell repertoires in COVID-19. Some clones are missing from TCRdb's copy, which holds only in-frame ones; the method was immunoSEQ multiplex PCR. Of about 300,000 clones listed, under 90% are singletons. Sample: peripheral blood. The receptors originated from a woman younger than 45 with COVID-19, enrolled during active disease.

The V gene is TRBV15, the J gene TRBJ1-3; D perhaps matches TRBD1 (5 bases). The germline V and J ends were trimmed by 4 bases and 0 bases, with 19 bases remaining between them. The V gene's germline CDR1 is LNHNV and CDR2 YYDKDF (reference sequence). The CDR3 has 18 residues. The CDR3: CATSTGGGGLSSGNTIYF. The CDR3 bases are TGTGCCACCAGCACAGGTGGGGGGGGTTTGAGCTCTGGAAACACCATATATTTT.

This rearrangement joins TRBV12-3 or TRBV12-4 to TRBJ2-2; D unclear. The CDR3 is made up of 13 amino acids. Trimming shortened V by 6 bases and J by 5 bases, and 10 bases separated the two germline ends. The CDR3 region is CASSVQWTGELFF. The CDR3 DNA reads as TGTGCCAGCAGCGTACAGTGGACCGGGGAGCTGTTTTTT.

The chain combines TRBV27 with TRBJ1-6; 7 nucleotides match TRBD1. The germline V gene encodes CDR1 MNHEY and CDR2 SMNVEV (reference sequence). The trim removed 7 bases at V and 3 bases at J, leaving 3 bases unmatched. CDR3 length: 14 amino acids. CDR3 protein: CASTRQGYNSPLHF. CDR3 in DNA: TGTGCCAGCACCAGACAGGGCTATAATTCACCCCTCCACTTT.

The chain carries TRBV10-3 and TRBJ1-2, with 8 bases that match TRBD1. CDR1 and CDR2 (germline): ENHRY, SYGVKD. CDR3 length: 14 residues. Trimming took 5 bases from V and 6 from J; bases not matched to a gene: 8. The CDR3 DNA sequence: TGTGCCATCAGTAATACAGGGGGTAGGAATGGCTACACCTTC. Encoded protein: CAISNTGGRNGYTF.

With regard to this clone: Within the sample, other DNA sequences also encode this same CDR3. The V gene is TRBV3-1 (or the pseudogene TRBV3-2), the J gene TRBJ1-1; D gene unclear. Germline V gene lookup returns CDR1 LGHDT and CDR2 YNNKEL (reference sequence). Deletions cut 3 bases from V and 6 bases from J, with 5 bases between. The CDR3 extends over 11 amino acids. DNA for the CDR3: TGTGCCAGCAGCCAGGGCGCTGAAGCTTTCTTT. Amino acids: CASSQGAEAFF.

The V and J genes are TRBV20-1 and TRBJ2-1; 10 bases align to TRBD2. Losses at the gene ends were 3 bases for V and 6 bases for J; bases not matched to a gene: 17. In germline, CDR1 is DFQATT, CDR2 SNEGSKA (reference sequence). The length of the CDR3 is 18 residues. The CDR3 loop reads CSASRAGGPVSAGNEQFF. The CDR3 nucleotides read TGCAGTGCTAGTAGAGCGGGGGGGCCGGTTTCTGCTGGCAATGAGCAGTTCTTC.

V is TRBV19 and J is TRBJ1-5; D is possibly TRBD1 (5 bases). The V gene lost 4 bases and the J gene lost 5 bases, with 24 bases spanning the gap. The length of the CDR3 is 18 residues. CDR1 is LNHDA, CDR2 SQIVND, per germline (reference sequence). CDR3 amino acids: CASSTGVGGASWDQPQHF. CDR3 nucleotide sequence: TGTGCCAGTAGTACCGGGGTGGGAGGGGCTTCTTGGGATCAGCCCCAGCATTTT.

V and J are TRBV9 and TRBJ2-1; D is unclear. The CDR3 spans 12 residues. Trimming took 4 bases from V and 8 from J, leaving 10 bases between them. Germline V gene sequence: CDR1 SGDLS, CDR2 YYNGEE. The CDR3, as DNA: TGTGCCAGCAGCCTATCTTTCTATGAGCAGTTCTTC. Its protein product is CASSLSFYEQFF.

J is TRBJ2-7 and V is TRBV15, with 8 bases matching TRBD2. J lost 2 bases, V lost 2 bases, and 8 bases had no gene match. The CDR3 runs 16 residues. Germline V gene sequence: CDR1 LNHNV, CDR2 YYDKDF (reference sequence). CDR3: CATSRSRTSNAYEQYF. The CDR3 DNA reads as TGTGCCACCAGCAGATCTCGGACTAGCAACGCCTACGAGCAGTACTTC.

The chain carries TRBV12-3 or TRBV12-4 and TRBJ2-3; unclear D gene. V lost 3 bases and J 4 bases, leaving 8 bases between the germline ends. CDR3 length: 13 amino acids. The CDR3 loop reads CASSFSRADTQYF. In DNA, the CDR3 is TGTGCCAGCAGTTTCTCGCGCGCAGATACGCAGTATTTT.

DNA of the CDR3: TGTGCCATCAGTGAGGGGCAGAGAGATACGCAGTATTTT. This gives the protein CAISEGQRDTQYF. The V and J genes are TRBV10-3 and TRBJ2-3; no clear D gene. V gave up 2 bases and J gave up 5 bases, with 8 bases separating them. This CDR3 has 13 residues. Germline V lookup: CDR1 ENHRY, CDR2 SYGVKD.

The chain is built from TRBV11-1 and TRBJ1-2; D gene unclear. This CDR3 contains 16 residues. V was trimmed by 2 bases and J by 0 bases, leaving 13 bases between them. Germline V gene data show CDR1 as SGHAT and CDR2 as FQDESV (reference sequence). The CDR3 is CASSLSPGYANYGYTF. DNA for the CDR3: TGTGCCAGCAGCTTAAGTCCAGGATATGCTAACTATGGCTACACCTTC.

DNA for the CDR3: TGTGCCAGCAGGTTACAGGGAACTGAGGGCAATCAGCCCCAGCATTTT. Amino acid sequence: CASRLQGTEGNQPQHF. This chain joins TRBV28 and TRBJ1-5, with D perhaps TRBD1 (6 bases). V gave up 6 bases and J gave up 2 bases, with 17 bases separating them. The CDR3 runs 16 residues. The germline gives CDR1 MDHEN, CDR2 SYDVKM.

The chain uses TRBV6-5 and TRBJ1-1; 8 positions match TRBD1. The CDR3 spans 15 residues. With 2 bases clipped from V and 5 bases from J, the junction kept 7 bases outside the gene matches. Per the germline V gene, CDR1 is MNHEY and CDR2 is SVGAGI. The CDR3 region is CASSYAAGGGTEAFF. As DNA, the CDR3 is TGTGCCAGCAGTTACGCGGCAGGGGGCGGGACTGAAGCTTTCTTT.

The J gene is TRBJ1-2, the V gene TRBV3-1 (or the pseudogene TRBV3-2); D unclear. Germline values: CDR1 LGHDT, CDR2 YNNKEL (reference sequence). CDR3 length equals 18 residues. The germline V and J ends were trimmed by 0 bases and 4 bases, with 21 bases remaining between them. The chain's CDR3 is CASSQEGVLFREGYGYTF. DNA for the CDR3: TGTGCCAGCAGCCAAGAGGGCGTACTTTTTAGGGAGGGCTATGGCTACACCTTC.

The chain combines TRBV4-1 with TRBJ1-6; the match to TRBD1 covers 8 bases. V dropped 4 bases and J dropped 12; count of bases not matched to a gene: 8. CDR3 length equals 14 residues. The germline V gene encodes CDR1 MGHRA and CDR2 YSYEKL. The DNA of the CDR3 is TGCGCCAGCAGCCCTGGGACAGGAGCTGGACCCCTCCACTTT. Translating gives CASSPGTGAGPLHF.

This sequence joins TRBV4-1 and TRBJ1-4, with 10 bases aligning to TRBD1. The V segment lost 4 bases and the J segment 0 bases; nucleotides outside the gene matches: 5. The germline V gene encodes CDR1 MGHRA and CDR2 YSYEKL. The CDR3 runs to 17 residues. CDR3 sequence: CASSPGQGVSTNEKLFF. The CDR3 DNA reads as TGCGCCAGCAGCCCCGGACAGGGGGTTTCAACTAATGAAAAACTGTTTTTT.

The J gene is TRBJ1-2, the V gene TRBV12-3 or TRBV12-4, with D possibly being TRBD1 (6 bases). V was cut by 6 bases and J by 13 bases, with 15 bases left in between. The length of the CDR3 is 11 residues. CDR3 sequence reads: CASSVRGVSTF. The CDR3 DNA follows: TGTGCCAGCAGCGTCAGGGGAGTATCCACCTTC.